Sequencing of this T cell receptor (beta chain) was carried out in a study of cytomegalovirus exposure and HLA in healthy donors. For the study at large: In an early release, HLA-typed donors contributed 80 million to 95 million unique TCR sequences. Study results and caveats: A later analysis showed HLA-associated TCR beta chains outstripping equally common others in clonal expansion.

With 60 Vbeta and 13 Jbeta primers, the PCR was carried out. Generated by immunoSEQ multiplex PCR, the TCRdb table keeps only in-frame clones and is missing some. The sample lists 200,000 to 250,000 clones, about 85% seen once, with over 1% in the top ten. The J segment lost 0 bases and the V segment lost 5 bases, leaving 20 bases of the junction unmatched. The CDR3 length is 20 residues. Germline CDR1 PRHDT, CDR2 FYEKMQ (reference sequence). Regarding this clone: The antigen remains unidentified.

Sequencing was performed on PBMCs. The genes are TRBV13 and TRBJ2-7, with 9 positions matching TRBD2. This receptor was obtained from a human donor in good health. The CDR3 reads CASSQTFGLAGTLSSYEQYF. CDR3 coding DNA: TGTGCCAGCAGCCAGACATTTGGGCTAGCGGGAACCCTAAGCTCCTACGAGCAGTACTTC.